These 29 T cell receptor beta chains were all obtained from the same sample, sequenced in a study of T cell responses to AZD1222 COVID-19 vaccine. The method was immunoSEQ multiplex PCR; TCRdb's version includes in-frame clones alone and lacks a portion of them. The sample includes about 150,000 clones, more than 85% of them seen just once. Source: peripheral blood, taken on day 0 of AZD1222 vaccination. All receptors derive from an adult in good health.

This clone has a single count. An end of the junction differs from the germline gene, which may be a read error. The chain joins TRBV7-2 to TRBJ2-7; 11 bases agree with TRBD2. Germline-derived CDR1 and CDR2 are SGHTA and FQGNSA. This CDR3 is 12 amino acids long. CDR3 residues: CASSWKTSGVVF. CDR3 bases: TGTGCCAGCAGCTGGAAGACTAGCGGGGTCGTTTTC.

The rearrangement joins TRBV5-4 to TRBJ2-1; tentatively, D is TRBD1 or TRBD2 (6 bases each). V was trimmed by 0 bases and J by 0 bases, leaving 13 bases between them. Germline V CDR1 and CDR2: SGHNT, YYREEE (reference sequence). CDR3 length: 17 amino acids. CDR3: CASSLGQGGHSYNEQFF. The CDR3 bases are TGTGCCAGCAGCTTGGGGCAAGGGGGGCACTCCTACAATGAGCAGTTCTTC.

The J gene is TRBJ1-2, the V gene TRBV24-1; D is unresolved. V lost 5 bases and J 7 bases, leaving 10 bases between the germline ends. The V gene's germline CDR1 is KGHDR and CDR2 SFDVKD. CDR3 length: 12 residues. The CDR3 coding sequence is TGTGCCACCAGTGCCCTAGTTGGTGGCTACACCTTC. As protein: CATSALVGGYTF.

The gene calls are TRBV27 and TRBJ2-7; weak D call: TRBD1 (6 bases). The length of the CDR3 is 15 residues. Germline V CDR1 and CDR2: MNHEY, SMNVEV (reference sequence). The ends were cut back, 1 base at V and 3 bases at J, with 13 bases in the middle. DNA of the CDR3: TGTGCCAGCAGTTTATTTCCAGGGGCCCTCTACGAGCAGTACTTC. As protein: CASSLFPGALYEQYF.

The rearrangement uses TRBV6-6 and TRBJ1-3; D is unclear. The CDR3 loop spans 13 amino acids. V shed 0 bases and J shed 4 bases, with 4 bases lying between them. In germline, CDR1 is MNHNY, CDR2 SVGAGI (reference sequence). The CDR3 nucleotides are TGTGCCAGCAGTTACTCGATGGGAAACACCATATATTTT. Residues: CASSYSMGNTIYF.

The chain uses TRBV15 and TRBJ1-5; 9 bases align to TRBD1. The junction had 5 bases not matched to a gene; V was cut back by 3 bases and J by 5 bases. The CDR3 covers 15 residues. Germline assignment: CDR1 LNHNV and CDR2 YYDKDF (reference sequence). The chain's CDR3 is CATSRGTGPYQPQHF. In DNA form, the CDR3 reads TGTGCCACCAGCAGGGGGACAGGGCCCTATCAGCCCCAGCATTTT.

The chain carries TRBV7-2 and TRBJ1-1; maybe TRBD1 (6 bases). Per germline, CDR1 SGHTA and CDR2 FQGNSA. V was cut by 3 bases and J by 5 bases, with 16 bases left in between. This CDR3 has 15 residues. Here the CDR3 reads CASSFSSGVGTEAFF. The CDR3 DNA follows: TGTGCCAGCAGCTTTAGTTCAGGGGTTGGGACTGAAGCTTTCTTT.

The chain uses TRBV6-6 and TRBJ1-6, with 8 bases fitting TRBD1. The junction had 6 bases not matched to a gene; V was cut back by 7 bases and J by 7 bases. CDR1 MNHNY and CDR2 SVGAGI come from the germline V gene (reference sequence). CDR3 length: 14 residues. The CDR3 sequence: CASTDQGANSPLHF. As DNA, the CDR3 is TGTGCCAGCACGGATCAGGGGGCGAATTCACCCCTCCACTTT.

The CDR3 loop is CASLGAWSSGNTIYF. The CDR3 coding sequence is TGTGCCAGCTTAGGGGCTTGGAGCTCTGGAAACACCATATATTTT. This rearrangement joins TRBV18 to TRBJ1-3; perhaps TRBD1 as D (5 bases). The CDR3 is 15 residues long. V was clipped by 7 bases and J by 0 bases, with 13 bases between them. Per germline, CDR1 KGHSH and CDR2 LQKENI.

This rearrangement joins TRBV5-4 to TRBJ1-2; 9 nucleotides agree with TRBD1. Trimming removed 4 bases from V and 4 bases from J; junction bases left unmatched: 2. Germline lookup yields CDR1 SGHNT and CDR2 YYREEE (reference sequence). The CDR3 contains 13 residues. The CDR3 region has the DNA TGTGCCAGCAGCATGGACAGGGGCTATGGCTACACCTTC. Protein: CASSMDRGYGYTF.

This chain's CDR3 is CASSLWGNYGYTF. Here the CDR3 DNA reads TGTGCCAGCAGTTTATGGGGGAACTATGGCTACACCTTC. The V gene is TRBV27, the J gene TRBJ1-2, with a weak D call TRBD1 (5 bases). This CDR3 region has 13 residues. V shed 1 base and J shed 2 bases, with 5 bases lying between them. Germline CDR1 reads MNHEY; CDR2 reads SMNVEV (reference sequence).

The chain is built from TRBV12-3 or TRBV12-4 and TRBJ2-3; D is perhaps TRBD1 or TRBD2 (5 bases each). Trimming shortened V by 6 bases and J by 6 bases, and 13 bases separated the two germline ends. The CDR3 is made up of 13 amino acids. The CDR3 DNA is TGTGCCAGCAGCCCTAATCGGGGCGATACGCAGTATTTT. The encoded protein is CASSPNRGDTQYF.

The chain joins TRBV2 to TRBJ1-5; 11 bases fit TRBD1. V was clipped by 5 bases and J by 6 bases; unmatched bases: 9. CDR1 and CDR2 (germline): SNHLY, FYNNEI. The CDR3 spans 16 residues. The CDR3 DNA follows: TGTGCCAGCAGTCCAGGGACAGGGGGGATTCTTCAGCCCCAGCATTTT. Its protein is CASSPGTGGILQPQHF.

The chain is built from TRBV4-3 and TRBJ1-3; TRBD1 matches at 10 bases. The ends lost 3 bases at V and 4 bases at J; junction bases unmatched: 0. Germline V lookup: CDR1 LGHNA, CDR2 YSLEER. The CDR3 covers 14 residues. CDR3 region: CASSQTGGGNTIYF. CDR3 in DNA: TGCGCCAGCAGCCAGACAGGGGGCGGAAACACCATATATTTT.

This rearrangement joins TRBV27 to TRBJ1-6, with a tentative D call TRBD1 (5 bases). V lost 6 bases and J 3 bases, leaving 9 bases between the germline ends. Germline CDR1 reads MNHEY; CDR2 reads SMNVEV (reference sequence). This CDR3 region has 14 residues. CDR3 nucleotide sequence: TGTGCCAGCAGGGGGCTTCGCTATAATTCACCCCTCCACTTT. Translation gives CASRGLRYNSPLHF.

V and J are TRBV18 and TRBJ1-1, with D perhaps TRBD1 (5 bases). V shed 5 bases and J shed 2 bases, with 9 bases lying between them. The CDR3 is 13 amino acids. Per germline, CDR1 KGHSH and CDR2 LQKENI. CDR3: CASSEGTNTEAFF. The DNA of the CDR3 is TGTGCCAGCTCAGAGGGGACCAACACTGAAGCTTTCTTT.

The chain carries TRBV7-3 and TRBJ2-2; a possible D gene is TRBD1 (6 bases). The germline V and J ends were trimmed by 2 bases and 2 bases, with 12 bases remaining between them. The CDR3 extends over 16 amino acids. Per the germline V gene, CDR1 is SGHTA and CDR2 is FQGTGA. This CDR3 is CASSLRGGDNTGELFF. CDR3 in DNA: TGTGCCAGCAGCTTACGAGGGGGAGATAACACCGGGGAGCTGTTTTTT.

V and J are TRBV4-2 and TRBJ1-6; perhaps TRBD1 as D (6 bases). Germline CDR1 LGHNA, CDR2 YNFKEQ. This CDR3 is 17 amino acids long. V dropped 3 bases and J dropped 4 bases, with 16 bases sitting between them. The CDR3 DNA is TGTGCCAGCAGCCAGGGGGGGCAGGAGGGGTATAATTCACCCCTCCACTTT. It codes for CASSQGGQEGYNSPLHF.

The chain combines TRBV25-1 with TRBJ1-2; no clear D gene. Between the trimmed V and J ends, which lost 10 bases and 3 bases, there was a span of 15 bases. In germline, CDR1 is MGHDK, CDR2 SYGVNS. The CDR3 is 13 residues long. CDR3 nucleotides: TGTGCCACCACCCCGGGATGGGACTATGGCTACACCTTC. As protein: CATTPGWDYGYTF.

The chain has TRBV30 and TRBJ2-3; D tentatively reads TRBD1 or TRBD2 (6 bases each). This CDR3 contains 15 residues. Germline CDR1 is GTSNPN and CDR2 is SVGIG (reference sequence). The ends were cut back, 3 bases at V and 3 bases at J, with 16 bases in the middle. The CDR3 sequence is CAWRAELGGTDTQYF. The CDR3 coding sequence is TGTGCCTGGAGAGCCGAGTTAGGGGGGACAGATACGCAGTATTTT.

This clone appeared once. The rearrangement uses TRBV30 and TRBJ2-5; 8 positions agree with TRBD2. This CDR3 is built from 14 residues. V trimming: 8 bases; J trimming: 4 bases; junction bases outside the gene matches: 12. From germline, CDR1 is GTSNPN and CDR2 SVGIG (reference sequence). The CDR3 protein is CALRNAGGGETQYF. CDR3 bases: TGTGCCCTTAGGAACGCGGGAGGAGGAGAGACCCAGTACTTC.

The rearrangement links TRBV2 to TRBJ2-2; the match to TRBD1 covers 8 bases. CDR3 length equals 14 residues. Germline values: CDR1 SNHLY, CDR2 FYNNEI. V lost 4 bases and J lost 6; bases outside the gene matches: 4. The CDR3 loop reads CASSVQQGAGELFF. CDR3 in DNA: TGTGCCAGCAGTGTTCAACAGGGGGCCGGGGAGCTGTTTTTT.

The CDR3 here is CASSVFGVGSEKLFF. CDR3 nucleotide sequence: TGTGCCAGCAGTGTATTTGGGGTAGGCAGTGAAAAACTGTTTTTT. The chain links TRBV2 to TRBJ1-4; D unclear. With 4 bases removed from V and 7 bases from J, the gap between germline ends came to 16 bases. Germline lookup yields CDR1 SNHLY and CDR2 FYNNEI. This CDR3 has 15 amino acids. Full variable domain (missing parts from reference TRBV2 and TRBJ1-4): EPEVTQTPSHQVTQMGQEVILRCVPISNHLYFYWYRQILGQKVEFLVSFYNNEISEKSEIFDDQFSVERPDGSNFTLKIRSTKLEDSAMYFCASSVFGVGSEKLFFGSGTQLSVL.

The CDR3 region has the DNA TGTGCCAGCAGCTCTAGCGGGATAGTCTCTAGGGGTGAGCAGTTCTTC. It specifies CASSSSGIVSRGEQFF. The chain is built from TRBV7-3 and TRBJ2-1; TRBD2 aligns across 9 bases. CDR1 and CDR2 (germline): SGHTA, FQGTGA. The CDR3 extends over 16 amino acids. V lost 4 bases, J lost 9 bases, and 13 bases stayed unmatched. Drawing the rest from reference TRBV7-3 and TRBJ2-1, the complete variable domain is GAGVSQTPSNKVTEKGKYVELRCDPISGHTALYWYRQSLGQGPEFLIYFQGTGAADDSGLPNDRFFAVRPEGSVSTLKIQRTERGDSAVYLCASSSSGIVSRGEQFFGPGTRLTVL.

The V gene is TRBV12-5, the J gene TRBJ1-5, with unresolved D. From germline, CDR1 is LGHNT and CDR2 FRNRAP. The V and J ends lost 6 bases and 6 bases respectively, with 18 bases between them. The length of the CDR3 is 15 residues. CDR3 DNA: TGTGCTAGTGGCCTGCCTCTTGGGAGAAGTCAGCCCCAGCATTTT. It encodes CASGLPLGRSQPQHF. Full variable domain (rest looked up from reference TRBV12-5 and TRBJ1-5): DARVTQTPRHKVTEMGQEVTMRCQPILGHNTVFWYRQTMMQGLELLAYFRNRAPLDDSGMPKDRFSAEMPDATLATLKIQPSEPRDSAVYFCASGLPLGRSQPQHFGDGTRLSIL.

The V call is TRBV10-1, the J call TRBJ2-1; possibly TRBD2 for D (6 bases). The CDR3 consists of 14 residues. Germline values: CDR1 WNHNN, CDR2 SYGVQD (reference sequence). V was trimmed by 9 bases and J by 3 bases, leaving 15 bases between them. The CDR3 nucleotides are TGCGCCAGGTATCCGGGACTCAGCTACAATGAGCAGTTCTTC. This sequence encodes CARYPGLSYNEQFF.

The CDR3 nucleotides are TGTGCCAGCAGCCACCTTGGCGGCAACCCCTACAATGAGCAGTTCTTC. Residues: CASSHLGGNPYNEQFF. The chain is built from TRBV7-2 and TRBJ2-1; D unclear. Trimming shortened V by 5 bases and J by 2 bases, and 16 bases separated the two germline ends. This CDR3 spans 16 amino acids. CDR1 and CDR2 (germline): SGHTA, FQGNSA.

This chain joins TRBV2 and TRBJ1-6, with D unresolved. V was pared by 4 bases and J by 7 bases, with 11 bases between. This CDR3 contains 14 residues. Germline V lookup: CDR1 SNHLY, CDR2 FYNNEI. CDR3: CASSGGSSNSPLHF. CDR3 bases: TGTGCCAGCAGTGGGGGAAGCAGCAATTCACCCCTCCACTTT.

The J gene is TRBJ2-7, the V gene TRBV5-4; D not certain. The CDR3 is 14 residues long. V lost 3 bases and J lost 4, with 14 bases in between. Germline-derived CDR1 and CDR2 are SGHNT and YYREEE (reference sequence). The CDR3 DNA reads as TGTGCCAGCAGCTGGGATTTGGGTACGTACGAGCAGTACTTC. It specifies CASSWDLGTYEQYF.